This paragraph covers one T cell receptor (beta chain) sequence. Its cognate antigen has yet to be identified. The sample holds no much larger clone one base away, and base qualities are not on file. TCRbeta CDR3 regions were amplified from genomic DNA by means of the immunoSEQ Assay, a bias-controlled multiplex PCR. The original pipeline was this. Within the assay, amplification of reference gene primers was used to estimate how many nucleated cells each sample contained. Sequence reads were collapsed and filtered to measure the absolute abundance of every unique TCRbeta CDR3 rearrangement. For each sample, productive Simpson clonality was calculated by taking the square root of Simpson's diversity index across productive rearrangements. Sourced from immuneACCESS, this table was stored by TCRdb with only in-frame sequences that have V and J called. A share of the clones is absent; for the studies checked, an unresolved V gene accounts for under half, and the remainder has no known explanation. D and trimming come from the DNA, and the V and J calls and clone size come from that table. In this sample the table shows over 200,000 clones, roughly 80% of which occur a single time. Approximately 5.4% of the sample comes from the top ten.

This sample stems from a study of blood T cell repertoires in COVID-19 (dated by TCRdb to 2020 to 2022). Turning to the overall study: Samples covering the acute and convalescent phases of COVID-19 were provided by collaborators in the United States, Italy and Spain. The prospective study material was composed of cDNA or gDNA derived from T cells, B-cell-depleted T cells, or PBMCs. Deeply sampled blood TCRbeta repertoires from subjects exposed to, actively infected with, or recovered from COVID-19 were included in the dataset. A freely available public database, intended as a resource for researchers studying the immune response to SARS-CoV-2, is where the repertoires were released. The samples were drawn from the first 160 participants of the ongoing ImmuneRACE study and from more than 1,000 subjects provided by 6 global collaborators. A de-identified subject ID, COVID-19 status, age in years and sex were almost always included in the sample metadata. Where available, HLA class I and class II types were obtained from metadata supplied by the sample provider rather than from assay-based typing.

General study outcomes and caveats: The quantity of clinical and demographic metadata differed by source and by participant and was supplied without curation.

The germline V gene (reference sequence) sets CDR1 to GTSNPN and CDR2 to SVGIG. Ends trimmed: V by 3 bases, J by 7 bases; bases unmatched to a gene: 7. The CDR3 sequence holds 14 residues, the cysteine and phenylalanine included. The only DNA kept is the CDR3, 42 bases in frame from the first base. The collaborating institutions used their own protocols to collect whole blood in K2EDTA tubes. For TCRbeta analysis, collaborators shipped samples in one of three forms: frozen whole blood, isolated PBMCs, or DNA extracted from either of those sample types. The sequence joins TRBV30 to TRBJ1-5; 9 bases in between match TRBD1. This clonotype originated in a human donor in a cohort sampled during active COVID-19. Sequenced material: peripheral blood. For the CDR3, the sequence is CAWSEGQGKQPQHF. The sequenced DNA: TGTGCCTGGAGCGAGGGACAGGGTAAACAGCCCCAGCATTTT.